These 13 T cell receptor beta chains were all obtained from the same sample, sequenced in a study of OX40 agonist ivuxolimab in advanced cancers. Some clones are missing from TCRdb's copy, which holds only in-frame ones; the method was immunoSEQ multiplex PCR. The repertoire holds about 77,000 clones, over 75% seen once, with roughly 0.7% in the top ten. This material consisted of CD4+ or CD8+ T cells sorted from blood, taken in a trial of the OX40 agonist ivuxolimab. The receptors were gathered from an adult with an advanced solid tumor such as melanoma, head and neck, liver or kidney cancer.

This clone was detected only once. The chain recombines TRBV11-2 with TRBJ2-2; the D gene is possibly TRBD1 (6 bases). With 10 bases removed from V and 4 bases from J, the gap between germline ends came to 13 bases. This CDR3 is built from 13 residues. CDR1 is SGHAT and CDR2 is FQNNGV in the germline V gene. CDR3 in DNA: TGTGCCACAAGGACAGTGGGCACCGGGGAGCTGTTTTTT. Protein product: CATRTVGTGELFF.

The chain has TRBV6-6 and TRBJ2-5, with D maybe TRBD1 (8 bases). The CDR3 spans 16 residues. Germline loops: CDR1 MNHNY, CDR2 SVGAGI (reference sequence). V was shortened by 6 bases and J by 2 bases, with 19 bases between the two germline ends. The CDR3 DNA is TGTGCCAGCAGCTACCGGACAGGGAGGGGGCAAGAGACCCAGTACTTC. Translated, it gives CASSYRTGRGQETQYF.

The rearrangement joins TRBV2 to TRBJ1-4; D perhaps matches TRBD1 (6 bases). Looked up from germline, CDR1 is SNHLY and CDR2 is FYNNEI. This CDR3 is 15 amino acids long. Trimming stripped 8 bases from V and 4 bases from J, with 17 bases between. CDR3 region: CASYPFGRGNEKLFF. The CDR3 coding sequence is TGTGCCAGCTACCCCTTCGGCAGGGGTAATGAAAAACTGTTTTTT.

This clone was counted a single time. The V call is TRBV7-9, the J call TRBJ2-1; weak D call: TRBD2 (7 bases). CDR3 length: 17 residues. Germline loops: CDR1 SEHNR, CDR2 FQNEAQ (reference sequence). V was trimmed by 5 bases and J by 0 bases, leaving 17 bases between them. The CDR3 nucleotides are TGTGCCAGCAGCCCAAGGGGGGGCCAGAGCTCCTACAATGAGCAGTTCTTC. Translating it yields CASSPRGGQSSYNEQFF.

The J gene is TRBJ2-5, the V gene TRBV7-2; 8 positions match TRBD2. Trimming at V came to 5 bases and at J to 4 bases, leaving 3 bases not matched to a gene. The CDR3 has 13 residues. Germline values: CDR1 SGHTA, CDR2 FQGNSA. The CDR3: CASSPLAAETQYF. The CDR3 DNA is TGTGCCAGCAGCCCACTAGCGGCAGAGACCCAGTACTTC.

The count of this clone is one. The rearrangement uses TRBV7-2 and TRBJ2-5, with D possibly TRBD2 on 6 matching bases. Germline CDR1 reads SGHTA; CDR2 reads FQGNSA. V was clipped by 4 bases and J by 3 bases, with 12 bases between them. The CDR3 has 14 amino acids. CDR3: CASSSGLPKETQYF. The DNA for the CDR3 is TGTGCCAGCAGCTCTGGACTACCAAAAGAGACCCAGTACTTC. Complete variable domain (other parts from reference TRBV7-2 and TRBJ2-5): GAGVSQSPSNKVTEKGKDVELRCDPISGHTALYWYRQSLGQGLEFLIYFQGNSAPDKSGLPSDRFSAERTGGSVSTLTIQRTQQEDSAVYLCASSSGLPKETQYFGPGTRLLVL.

This clone was detected once. In DNA, the CDR3 is TGTGCCAGCAGCCCAGGTAGTAGGGGCACTGAAGCTTTCTTT. Translating it yields CASSPGSRGTEAFF. The chain combines TRBV7-3 with TRBJ1-1, with D perhaps matching TRBD1 (5 bases). The CDR3 runs 14 residues. V gave up 5 bases and J gave up 4 bases, with 14 bases separating them. Per the germline V gene, CDR1 is SGHTA and CDR2 is FQGTGA. The whole variable domain, filled in from reference TRBV7-3 and TRBJ1-1, reads GAGVSQTPSNKVTEKGKYVELRCDPISGHTALYWYRQSLGQGPEFLIYFQGTGAADDSGLPNDRFFAVRPEGSVSTLKIQRTERGDSAVYLCASSPGSRGTEAFFGQGTRLTVV.

The V gene is TRBV7-3, the J gene TRBJ2-3; no reliable D call. This CDR3 spans 18 amino acids. The germline V and J ends were trimmed by 4 bases and 0 bases, with 20 bases remaining between them. The germline V gene encodes CDR1 SGHTA and CDR2 FQGTGA. The chain's CDR3 is CASSWAWLKPLSTDTQYF. CDR3 sequence (DNA): TGTGCCAGCAGCTGGGCATGGTTGAAACCACTCAGCACAGATACGCAGTATTTT.

The CDR3: CSVGTGYEQYF. The CDR3 nucleotides are TGCAGCGTGGGGACTGGATACGAGCAGTACTTC. The chain is built from TRBV29-1 and TRBJ2-7; tentatively, D is TRBD2 (6 bases). Germline CDR1 is SQVTM and CDR2 is ANQGSEA. The V end lost 6 bases, the J end lost 4 bases, and 10 bases lay between the germline ends. The CDR3 has 11 residues.

V is TRBV19 and J is TRBJ1-5, with 9 positions matching TRBD1. This CDR3 has 15 residues. Trimming took 5 bases from V and 5 from J; bases not matched to a gene: 7. CDR1 is LNHDA, CDR2 SQIVND, per germline (reference sequence). CDR3 loop: CASSPPDRGDQPQHF. In DNA form, the CDR3 reads TGTGCCAGTAGTCCGCCGGACAGGGGAGATCAGCCCCAGCATTTT.

The chain links TRBV7-3 to TRBJ2-5; D may be TRBD1 or TRBD2 (6 bases each). The V and J ends lost 5 bases and 8 bases respectively, with 12 bases between them. CDR1 is SGHTA, CDR2 FQGTGA, per germline. The CDR3 consists of 12 residues. The DNA for the CDR3 is TGTGCCAGCAGCCGACTGGGGGGCACCCAGTACTTC. Translated, it gives CASSRLGGTQYF.

The V and J genes are TRBV19 and TRBJ2-3, with 8 positions matching TRBD2. Germline CDR1 is LNHDA and CDR2 is SQIVND (reference sequence). With V trimmed by 6 bases and J by 3 bases, 8 bases remained unmatched. The CDR3 runs to 15 residues. CDR3: CASSLAGGGTDTQYF. CDR3 nucleotide sequence: TGTGCCAGTAGCCTGGCGGGGGGCGGGACAGATACGCAGTATTTT.

V and J are TRBV6-6 and TRBJ2-2; possibly TRBD1 for D (5 bases). The V and J ends lost 5 bases and 0 bases respectively, with 10 bases between them. CDR3 length: 15 residues. CDR1 MNHNY and CDR2 SVGAGI come from the germline V gene (reference sequence). CDR3 region: CASSRTTTNTGELFF. CDR3 bases: TGTGCCAGCAGTAGGACAACGACGAACACCGGGGAGCTGTTTTTT.